Detailed here is one T cell receptor beta chain. The count of this clone is one. The antigen it binds to is not known. No clone much larger than this one lies a single base away; base qualities are absent. Donors were healthy HIV-negative adults with no recently reported acute infections or vaccinations. All donors were Caucasian adults living in Nashville, Tennessee, USA. CD4+ T cells were enriched by magnetic negative selection, after which naive cells were positively selected on CD45RA and the negative fraction was taken as the memory subset. Blood was collected by leukapheresis, and PBMCs were isolated by Ficoll-Histopaque density gradient centrifugation and then cryopreserved in liquid nitrogen vapor phase. Analytical flow cytometry was used to check the purity and quantity of each magnetically sorted T cell population. Genomic DNA was isolated from each sorted fraction and quantified by UV absorbance on a Nanodrop 2000c.

TCR CDR3 regions were amplified from genomic DNA by multiplex PCR using the deep immunoSEQ assay. Extracted genomic DNA from each cell subset was distributed evenly across all wells of several immunoSEQ 96-well plates, and each plate was treated as a replicate. Each replicate PCR for sorted subsets received around 0.2 ug genomic DNA, equal to around 32,000 T cell genomes. Purified libraries were quantified with a Qubit 3.0 fluorometer, sized on a Bioanalyzer 2100, and re-quantified with the KAPA Library Quantification kit. A separate single-read 150-cycle Illumina NextSeq 550 flow cell was used to sequence each immunoSEQ 96-well plate. Regarding the original processing steps: Because only junctional sequences without quality scores were contained in the immunoSEQ output, filtering matching that applied to full-length reads could not be performed. Sequences were annotated with PyIR, a Python wrapper for IgBLAST v1.9, and V/J genes and CDR3 were assigned using IMGT germline references. Reads with weak V/J assignments (E-value above 1e-6), missing CDR3, stop codons, out-of-frame junctions, or ambiguous translated residues were removed. V3J clonotypes were defined by identical inferred V gene, J gene, and CDR3 amino acid sequence. Percentage overlap between repertoires was computed as shared unique clonotypes divided by the size of the smaller repertoire. Three approaches were used to assess repertoire richness: RTK rarefaction, the Chao1 estimator, and Recon v2.1 estimates of unobserved clonotypes. OLGA was used to compute generation probabilities for all TCRbeta clonotypes that the gDNA method yielded from several donors. Not all clones reach the TCRdb copy of this immuneACCESS table, which keeps in-frame sequences only. Checked studies attribute under half of the gap to unresolved V genes and leave the rest unexplained. V and J calls and clone size come straight from that table; D and trimming were deduced from the DNA. The sample table contains about 1 million clones; only one count was recorded for more than 60% of them. The top ten hold roughly 1.5% of the sample.

The sample originates from a study of shared clonotypes between healthy human individuals (dated by TCRdb to between 2020 and 2021). With respect to the entire study: Three men and a couple of women, aged 18 to 49 years, made up the cohort. For each donor, three plates each were used for CD4 naive and CD4 memory, two plates were used for CD8 naive, and one plate was used for CD8 memory. The study deeply sequenced blood TCR repertoires of about 5 healthy adults to estimate repertoire size and the extent of clonotype sharing between individuals. To increase sequencing depth and limit assay-specific biases, different laboratories used diverse techniques to prepare libraries and sequence TCR repertoires. Each donor's leukapheresis produced roughly between about 0.9 and 9.5 billion PBMCs. General conclusions and limits of the study: Approximately 5% of naive CD4, 3.5% of naive CD8, 2.3% of memory CD4, and over 0.35% of memory CD8 clonotypes were shared across a handful of donors. Naive subsets generally had larger estimated clonotype richness than memory subsets. Sampling was restricted to blood, and TCR repertoires in tissue are likely to differ from TCR repertoires in blood. Because the study included only a small number of donors, the genetic and exposure-history diversity represented was limited. Compared with non-shared clonotypes, the clonotypes found in all four sorted-subset donors had higher generation probabilities. Based on pairwise subsampling, the degree of clonotype sharing among donors was expected to be affected by sequencing depth. Rarefaction of sorted-subset datasets indicated incomplete sequencing despite the large sequencing depth.

Between the V and J ends, shortened by 6 bases and 0 bases respectively, the junction contains 9 bases. The CDR3 contains 14 residues, cysteine and phenylalanine counted. Only the CDR3 DNA stays, 42 bases, in frame from base 1. The germline V gene yields MDHEN for CDR1 and SYDVKM for CDR2. The clonotype was recovered from a young man in good health. The sequence is built from TRBV28 and TRBJ1-3; the D gene is unclear. The sequenced sample was memory CD4+ T cells sorted from blood. The sample's cell subset or site label, in plain terms: CD45RA-negative fraction. The CDR3 is CASSFTHSGNTIYF. The nucleotide sequence is TGTGCCAGCAGCTTTACCCACTCTGGAAACACCATATATTTT.